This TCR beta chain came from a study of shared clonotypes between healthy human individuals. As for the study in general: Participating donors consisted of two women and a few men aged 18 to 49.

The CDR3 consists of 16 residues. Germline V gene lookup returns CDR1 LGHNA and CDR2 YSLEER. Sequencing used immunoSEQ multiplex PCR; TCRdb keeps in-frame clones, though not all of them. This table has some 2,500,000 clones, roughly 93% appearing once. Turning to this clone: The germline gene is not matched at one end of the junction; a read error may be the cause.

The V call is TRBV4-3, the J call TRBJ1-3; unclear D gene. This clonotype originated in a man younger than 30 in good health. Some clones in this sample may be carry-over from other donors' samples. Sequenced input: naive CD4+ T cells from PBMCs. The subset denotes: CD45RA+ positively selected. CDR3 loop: CASSQEASHSGNTIYF. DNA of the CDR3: TGCGCCAGCAGTCAAGAGGCCAGCCACTCTGGAAACACCATATATTTT.